This T cell receptor beta chain was sequenced for a study of T cells in Graves' hyperthyroidism and ophthalmopathy. V was pared by 4 bases and J by 2 bases, with 13 bases of the junction left unmatched. The length of the CDR3 is 20 residues. The V gene's germline CDR1 is SGHDN and CDR2 FVKESK. The CDR3 regions of TCR beta were amplified from RNA transcripts. HTBI primers were the set used in a first-round RT-PCR of the TCR CDR3. TCRdb reprocessed the multiplex PCR reads with MiXCR, giving one entry per CDR3 protein. The table includes about 300,000 distinct CDR3 sequences, about 19% detected once. Sequenced material: blood. The chain carries TRBV14 and TRBJ2-2, with 13 positions matching TRBD2. This clonotype originated in a man between 50 and 59 years old with Graves' ophthalmopathy. The CDR3 region is CASSRLPGLAGKGNTGELFF. For the CDR3, the DNA is TGTGCCAGCAGCCGGTTACCGGGACTAGCGGGAAAGGGCAACACCGGGGAGCTGTTTTTT.